Below, 22 T cell receptor beta chains from the same sample are listed, as sequenced in a study of neurological immune-mediated disorders. TCRdb called the 5' RACE reads again in MiXCR, with one record for every CDR3 protein. The sample consists of roughly 100,000 distinct CDR3 sequences, approximately 3.3% of them appearing once. Sequenced input: PBMCs. The source of these receptors is a young woman with multiple sclerosis.

There are many counts of this clonotype. V and J are TRBV4-3 and TRBJ2-1; maybe TRBD2 (5 bases). The CDR3 runs 16 residues. Germline V CDR1 and CDR2: LGHNA, YSLEER. V gave up 0 bases and J gave up 4 bases, with 13 bases separating them. CDR3 in amino acids: CASSQDLGGRYNEQFF. CDR3 bases: TGCGCCAGCAGCCAAGATCTTGGTGGGAGATACAATGAGCAGTTCTTC.

This clonotype appeared many times. The chain couples TRBV12-3 or TRBV12-4 to TRBJ2-7; 10 positions match TRBD2. CDR3 length: 13 amino acids. The J segment lost 5 bases and the V segment lost 5 bases, leaving 3 bases of the junction unmatched. This chain's CDR3 is CASSGLAAHEQYF. The CDR3 nucleotides are TGTGCCAGCAGTGGACTAGCGGCCCACGAGCAGTACTTC.

This clonotype was recorded at least ten times. The chain is built from TRBV20-1 and TRBJ1-6; D is ambiguous. The V and J ends lost 7 bases and 0 bases respectively, with 13 bases between them. The germline V gene has CDR1 DFQATT and CDR2 SNEGSKA (reference sequence). This CDR3 is 15 amino acids long. Here the CDR3 DNA reads TGCAGTGTAGGAACGGGGAGCTCCTATAATTCACCCCTCCACTTT. It specifies CSVGTGSSYNSPLHF.

Ten or more counts support this clonotype. V and J are TRBV5-1 and TRBJ1-6; TRBD1 agrees at 11 bases. Trimming took 4 bases from V and 9 from J; bases not matched to a gene: 3. This CDR3 is 14 amino acids long. The germline CDR1 and CDR2 sequences are SGHRS and YFSETQ. The CDR3 loop is CASSTGTGGSPLHF. The CDR3 DNA reads TGCGCCAGCAGCACCGGGACAGGGGGTTCACCCCTCCACTTT.

This clonotype was seen repeatedly, ten times or more. V gene TRBV10-3 combines with J gene TRBJ1-4, with TRBD1 matching over 8 bases. The CDR3 covers 12 residues. The trim removed 10 bases at V and 8 bases at J, leaving 6 bases unmatched. Per the germline V gene, CDR1 is ENHRY and CDR2 is SYGVKD. The CDR3 sequence is CATQQGGEKLFF. The CDR3 nucleotides read TGTGCCACCCAACAGGGGGGCGAAAAACTGTTTTTT.

The table lists this clonotype with many counts. This chain uses TRBV20-1 with TRBJ1-5; 7 bases line up with TRBD1. CDR3 length equals 15 residues. V gave up 3 bases and J gave up 0 bases; unmatched junction bases: 5. The germline V gene encodes CDR1 DFQATT and CDR2 SNEGSKA (reference sequence). The CDR3 region has the DNA TGCAGTGCTAGCGCTACAGGGGATAGCAATCAGCCCCAGCATTTT. Encoded protein: CSASATGDSNQPQHF.

This clonotype was counted ten times or more. The chain has TRBV7-2 and TRBJ2-7; 7 positions match TRBD2. V lost 5 bases and J lost 2; bases outside the gene matches: 9. This CDR3 contains 15 residues. Germline CDR1 reads SGHTA; CDR2 reads FQGNSA. The CDR3 DNA is TGTGCCAGCAGCACCTGGGCTAGCGGCCCCTACGAGCAGTACTTC. This sequence encodes CASSTWASGPYEQYF.

The chain is built from TRBV28 and TRBJ2-1; possibly TRBD2 for D (6 bases). CDR3 length: 13 amino acids. The germline V and J ends were trimmed by 6 bases and 4 bases, with 10 bases remaining between them. Per germline, CDR1 MDHEN and CDR2 SYDVKM. The CDR3 sequence: CASRLSGYNEQFF. CDR3 bases: TGTGCCAGCAGACTGAGCGGGTACAATGAGCAGTTCTTC.

The table lists this clonotype with many counts. V gene TRBV6-5 combines with J gene TRBJ1-5; 8 nucleotides agree with TRBD1. The CDR3 totals 15 residues. Germline lookup yields CDR1 MNHEY and CDR2 SVGAGI. The J segment lost 2 bases and the V segment lost 6 bases, leaving 6 bases of the junction unmatched. CDR3 region: CASRRIQGGNQPQHF. The CDR3 DNA reads as TGTGCCAGCAGGCGCATACAGGGGGGCAATCAGCCCCAGCATTTT.

This clonotype appeared many times. V is TRBV12-3 or TRBV12-4 and J is TRBJ2-3; 8 bases agree with TRBD2. V was clipped by 5 bases and J by 4 bases; unmatched bases: 5. The CDR3 is made up of 14 amino acids. In nucleotides, the CDR3 is TGTGCCAGCAGTCCAGCGGGAGTGCCAGATACGCAGTATTTT. It translates to CASSPAGVPDTQYF.

The table lists this clonotype with many counts. The chain carries TRBV5-1 and TRBJ1-1; TRBD1 is a possible D gene (6 bases). This CDR3 is 15 amino acids long. CDR1 and CDR2 from the germline V gene are SGHRS and YFSETQ. V shed 2 bases and J shed 1 base, with 12 bases lying between them. CDR3 amino acids: CASSLTGTTNTEAFF. The CDR3, as DNA: TGCGCCAGCAGCTTAACCGGGACAACGAACACTGAAGCTTTCTTT.

This clonotype was counted many times. The chain carries TRBV6-5 and TRBJ2-2; TRBD1 might be the D (6 bases). The ends were cut back, 5 bases at V and 5 bases at J, with 9 bases in the middle. The CDR3 runs to 13 residues. Germline loops: CDR1 MNHEY, CDR2 SVGAGI. Here the CDR3 DNA reads TGTGCCAGCAGTGTCACAGGGACCGGGGAGCTGTTTTTT. Protein sequence: CASSVTGTGELFF.

This clonotype appeared many times. V usage is TRBV4-3 and J usage is TRBJ2-5; 8 nucleotides line up with TRBD2. Germline CDR1 LGHNA, CDR2 YSLEER. The CDR3 has 19 amino acids. Trimming cost V 0 bases and J 1 base; bases outside gene matches: 13. This CDR3 reads CASSQESPGGATVQETQYF. The CDR3 DNA reads TGCGCCAGCAGCCAAGAATCCCCGGGGGGGGCCACAGTCCAAGAGACCCAGTACTTC.

This clonotype has a count of ten or more. This chain connects TRBV5-1 to TRBJ2-3, with a tentative D call TRBD1 (6 bases). CDR1 and CDR2 (germline): SGHRS, YFSETQ. The CDR3 extends over 15 amino acids. V lost 4 bases and J 0 bases, leaving 12 bases between the germline ends. CDR3 loop: CASSIQGTSTDTQYF. The CDR3 DNA sequence: TGCGCCAGCAGCATACAGGGTACTAGCACAGATACGCAGTATTTT.

This clonotype was seen ten or more times. This chain uses TRBV7-9 with TRBJ2-2; TRBD2 agrees at 14 bases. The germline gives CDR1 SEHNR, CDR2 FQNEAQ (reference sequence). V shed 11 bases, J shed 1 base, and the junction held 6 bases outside the gene matches. The length of the CDR3 is 16 residues. This CDR3 reads CAEGTSGGQNTGELFF. CDR3 nucleotide sequence: TGTGCCGAAGGGACTAGCGGGGGCCAGAACACCGGGGAGCTGTTTTTT. Full variable domain (outside the CDR3, taken from reference TRBV7-9 and TRBJ2-2): DTGVSQNPRHKITKRGQNVTFRCDPISEHNRLYWYRQTLGQGPEFLTYFQNEAQLEKSRLLSDRFSAERPKGSFSTLEIQRTEQGDSAMYLCAEGTSGGQNTGELFFGEGSRLTVL.

This clonotype was counted at least ten times. The chain joins TRBV14 to TRBJ1-3; 8 bases fit TRBD1. V dropped 3 bases and J dropped 0; count of bases not matched to a gene: 7. From germline, CDR1 is SGHDN and CDR2 FVKESK. CDR3 length: 17 residues. The CDR3 loop is CASSHGDRSFSGNTIYF. CDR3 DNA sequence: TGTGCCAGCAGCCATGGGGACAGGTCATTCTCTGGAAACACCATATATTTT. Drawing the rest from reference TRBV14 and TRBJ1-3, the complete variable domain is EAGVTQFPSHSVIEKGQTVTLRCDPISGHDNLYWYRRVMGKEIKFLLHFVKESKQDESGMPNNRFLAERTGGTYSTLKVQPAELEDSGVYFCASSHGDRSFSGNTIYFGEGSWLTVV.

This clonotype was detected many times. The chain joins TRBV4-1 to TRBJ2-6; 8 bases are a match to TRBD1. Trimming took 1 base from V and 2 from J; bases not matched to a gene: 1. This CDR3 is 16 amino acids long. Germline loops: CDR1 MGHRA, CDR2 YSYEKL. CDR3 sequence reads: CASSQGQGTGANVLTF. The CDR3 bases are TGCGCCAGCAGCCAAGGACAGGGGACTGGGGCCAACGTCCTGACTTTC.

This clonotype occurred many times. The V call is TRBV5-1, the J call TRBJ1-2, with 9 bases identical to TRBD1. The CDR3 has 15 amino acids. Germline assignment: CDR1 SGHRS and CDR2 YFSETQ. Trimming removed 1 base from V and 4 bases from J; junction bases left unmatched: 5. In nucleotides, the CDR3 is TGCGCCAGCAGCTTGATACAGGGGGCTTCCTATGGCTACACCTTC. Amino acids: CASSLIQGASYGYTF.

In this sample, this clonotype turned up many times. The CDR3 sequence: CASSRTFGEQFF. For the CDR3, the DNA is TGTGCCAGCAGCCGGACTTTCGGTGAGCAGTTCTTC. The chain uses TRBV5-5 and TRBJ2-1, with a possible D match to TRBD2 (5 bases). With 4 bases removed from V and 9 bases from J, the gap between germline ends came to 11 bases. CDR1 is SGHKS and CDR2 is YYEKEE in the germline V gene (reference sequence). The CDR3 has 12 amino acids.

This clonotype was seen ten or more times. The gene calls are TRBV3-1 and TRBJ1-6; 9 nucleotides line up with TRBD1. Germline CDR1 reads LGHDT; CDR2 reads YNNKEL (reference sequence). This CDR3 has 15 amino acids. Trimming at V came to 3 bases and at J to 7 bases, leaving 4 bases not matched to a gene. The CDR3 region has the DNA TGTGCCAGCAGCCAGACGACAGGGGGGAATTCACCCCTCCACTTT. Protein: CASSQTTGGNSPLHF.

In its sample, this clonotype was seen many times. The chain combines TRBV27 with TRBJ2-3; TRBD2 matches at 12 bases. The germline V gene encodes CDR1 MNHEY and CDR2 SMNVEV (reference sequence). Losses at the gene ends were 3 bases for V and 5 bases for J; bases not matched to a gene: 9. The CDR3 spans 17 residues. CDR3 bases: TGTGCCAGCAGTTTTGGGGCTAGCGGGGGGGCGGAAGATACGCAGTATTTT. Its protein product is CASSFGASGGAEDTQYF.

Many counts were recorded for this clonotype. The chain couples TRBV30 to TRBJ2-7; TRBD2 is a possible D gene (6 bases). Trimming took 3 bases from V and 6 from J, leaving 18 bases between them. Germline values: CDR1 GTSNPN, CDR2 SVGIG (reference sequence). CDR3 length: 14 amino acids. The CDR3 spells CAWSGPGLPSEQYF. CDR3 DNA: TGTGCCTGGAGCGGACCGGGACTTCCCAGCGAGCAGTACTTC. The full variable domain, its missing parts supplied by reference TRBV30 and TRBJ2-7, is SQTIHQWPATLVQPVGSPLSLECTVEGTSNPNLYWYRQAAGRGLQLLFYSVGIGQISSEVPQNLSASRPQDRQFILSSKKLLLSDSGFYLCAWSGPGLPSEQYFGPGTRLTVT.